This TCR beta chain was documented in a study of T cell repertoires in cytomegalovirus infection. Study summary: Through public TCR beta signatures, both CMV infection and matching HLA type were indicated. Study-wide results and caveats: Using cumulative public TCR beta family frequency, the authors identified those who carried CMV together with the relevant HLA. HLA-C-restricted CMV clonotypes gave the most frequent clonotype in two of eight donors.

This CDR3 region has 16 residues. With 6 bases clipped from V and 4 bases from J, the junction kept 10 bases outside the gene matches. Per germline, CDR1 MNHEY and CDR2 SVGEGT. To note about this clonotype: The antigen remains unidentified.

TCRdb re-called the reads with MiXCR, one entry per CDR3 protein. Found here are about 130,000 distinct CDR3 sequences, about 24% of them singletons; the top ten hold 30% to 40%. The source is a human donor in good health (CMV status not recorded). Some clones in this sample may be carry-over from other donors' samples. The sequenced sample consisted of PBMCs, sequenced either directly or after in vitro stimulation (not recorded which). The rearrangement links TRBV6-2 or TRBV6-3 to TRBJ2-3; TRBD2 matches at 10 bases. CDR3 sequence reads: CASRDPSGRPADTQYF. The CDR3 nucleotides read TGTGCCAGCAGAGATCCTAGCGGGAGACCCGCAGATACGCAGTATTTT.